This T cell receptor beta chain was sequenced during a study of blood T cell repertoires in COVID-19. Across the whole study: From the United States, Italy and Spain came samples of acute and convalescent COVID-19. T cells, B-cell-depleted T cells, or PBMCs supplied cDNA or gDNA.

This CDR3 comprises 16 residues. Germline CDR1 is SGHTA and CDR2 is FQGNSA. After removal of 5 bases from V and 3 bases from J, the junction contained 10 bases not matched to a gene. Per the study methods: For nucleated cells, counts were estimated from reference gene primer amplification. TCRdb keeps only in-frame clones here, not all; method: immunoSEQ multiplex PCR. That table furnishes V, J and clone size, whereas the DNA furnished D and trimming. The table has roughly 230,000 clones, roughly 84% seen once. The chain employs TRBV7-2 and TRBJ2-3; 8 bases are a match to TRBD2. The sequence was obtained from a man between 40 and 49 years old with acute or convalescent COVID-19. The sequencing input was peripheral blood. The CDR3 DNA reads TGTGCCAGCAGCACCCAATCTAGCGGGTGGACAGATACGCAGTATTTT. It translates to CASSTQSSGWTDTQYF.